This is a list of T cell receptor beta chains from one sample in a study of blood T cell repertoires in COVID-19. Profiled with immunoSEQ multiplex PCR; TCRdb holds only in-frame clones, not every one. Of tens of thousands of clones in the sample, almost 85% were seen once. The sample taken for sequencing was peripheral blood. The receptors shown here come from a human donor in a cohort sampled during active COVID-19. Each CDR3 is given with its conserved first and last residue. Fields, in order: J gene, CDR3 length, V gene, CDR3 protein.

J: TRBJ2-2; length: 17; V: TRBV4-2; CDR3: CASSQGGTSENTGELFF
J: TRBJ2-7; length: 14; V: TRBV3-1/TRBV3-2; CDR3: CASSPRTSGYEQYF
J: TRBJ2-2; length: 15; V: TRBV18; CDR3: CASSPAGRGTGELFF
J: TRBJ2-7; length: 13; V: TRBV6-6; CDR3: CASSLDRRYEQYF
J: TRBJ2-7; length: 15; V: TRBV6-5; CDR3: CASRGDPGQGYEQYF
J: TRBJ2-5; length: 11; V: TRBV20-1; CDR3: CSATLVETQYF
J: TRBJ2-3; length: 17; V: TRBV13; CDR3: CASSRLGMGRATDTQYF
J: TRBJ2-2; length: 15; V: TRBV28; CDR3: CASSTLTENTGELFF
J: TRBJ2-3; length: 13; V: TRBV24-1; CDR3: CATSGGARDTQYF
J: TRBJ2-7; length: 16; V: TRBV3-1/TRBV3-2; CDR3: CASSQRGPGGTYEQYF
J: TRBJ2-1; length: 17; V: TRBV11-2; CDR3: CASSLTSGGYKDNEQFF
J: TRBJ2-3; length: 15; V: TRBV19; CDR3: CASKAGSFYTDTQYF
J: TRBJ2-5; length: 11; V: TRBV12-3/TRBV12-4; CDR3: CASSFKETQYF
J: TRBJ2-5; length: 15; V: TRBV18; CDR3: CASSPEQGYQETQYF
J: TRBJ1-2; length: 12; V: TRBV29-1; CDR3: CSVATGVYGYTF
J: TRBJ2-1; length: 13; V: TRBV27; CDR3: CASHRKGGNEQFF
J: TRBJ2-2; length: 15; V: TRBV5-1; CDR3: CASSLTGLNTGELFF
J: TRBJ1-4; length: 14; V: TRBV9; CDR3: CASSPGGSNEKLFF
J: TRBJ2-3; length: 17; V: TRBV7-3; CDR3: CASSPSRLAGERDTQYF
J: TRBJ2-2; length: 16; V: TRBV10-3; CDR3: CAISESVWGEGGELFF
J: TRBJ2-3; length: 15; V: TRBV3-1/TRBV3-2; CDR3: CASSPGGGRTDTQYF
J: TRBJ1-1; length: 16; V: TRBV9; CDR3: CASSVDGARAPTEAFF
J: TRBJ1-3; length: 15; V: TRBV3-1/TRBV3-2; CDR3: CASSLADPPGNTIYF
J: TRBJ2-5; length: 18; V: TRBV11-2; CDR3: CASSSRTSGAPIQETQYF
J: TRBJ2-7; length: 14; V: TRBV5-5; CDR3: CASSPMTSAYEQYF
J: TRBJ1-6; length: 20; V: TRBV21-1; CDR3: CASSSIPGQGKLRNNSPLHF
J: TRBJ1-6; length: 15; V: TRBV15; CDR3: CATSSRDRGNSPLHF
J: TRBJ1-4; length: 16; V: TRBV7-2; CDR3: CASSLRDGTLNEKLFF
J: TRBJ2-5; length: 14; V: TRBV18; CDR3: CASSPGQHQETQYF
J: TRBJ1-1; length: 15; V: TRBV11-2; CDR3: CASSSDGTGTTEAFF
J: TRBJ1-2; length: 16; V: TRBV4-1; CDR3: CASSQVGTGRGEGYTF
J: TRBJ1-4; length: 15; V: TRBV7-9; CDR3: CASSSDREANEKLFF
J: TRBJ1-1; length: 14; V: TRBV6-5; CDR3: CASRPASVNTEAFF
J: TRBJ2-5; length: 21; V: TRBV4-3; CDR3: CASSQDRPSAGGPREQETQYF
J: TRBJ2-2; length: 15; V: TRBV7-2; CDR3: CASSPDRVRTGELFF